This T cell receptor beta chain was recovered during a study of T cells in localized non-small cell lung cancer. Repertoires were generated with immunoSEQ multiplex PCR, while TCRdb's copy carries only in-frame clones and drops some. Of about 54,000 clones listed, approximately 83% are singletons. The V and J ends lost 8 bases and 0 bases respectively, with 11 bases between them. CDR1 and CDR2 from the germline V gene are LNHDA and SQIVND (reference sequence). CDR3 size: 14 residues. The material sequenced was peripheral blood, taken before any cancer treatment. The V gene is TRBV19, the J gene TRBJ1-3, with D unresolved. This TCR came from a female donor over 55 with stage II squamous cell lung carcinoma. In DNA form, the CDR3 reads TGTGCCAGTGGACGTCAAAGCTCTGGAAACACCATATATTTT. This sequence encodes CASGRQSSGNTIYF.